One sample yielded the 10 T cell receptor beta chains listed below, sequenced in a study of CD8 T cells in ankylosing spondylitis. These receptors have no known antigen. TCRdb redid the calling of the 5' RACE reads with MiXCR, one entry per CDR3 protein. The table lists tens of thousands of distinct CDR3 sequences, roughly 9% of them singletons. Overall study results and limits: Apparently characteristic of ankylosing spondylitis blood was a TCR beta motif (roughly eight highly homologous variants).

Sequencing was performed on blood, either unsorted or a sorted T cell fraction (not recorded which). These receptors were taken from a male donor with ankylosing spondylitis.

Sample share makes this clonotype medium-sized. V gene TRBV5-5 combines with J gene TRBJ1-1; D gene uncertain. Germline CDR1 and CDR2: SGHKS and YYEKEE (reference sequence). Trimming pared 1 base from V and 1 base from J, leaving 11 bases between. CDR3 length: 15 amino acids. The chain's CDR3 is CASSLSEGSNTEAFF. The CDR3 DNA is TGTGCCAGCAGCTTGTCTGAGGGATCGAACACTGAAGCTTTCTTT.

This chain joins TRBV19 and TRBJ1-1, with D unresolved. The CDR3 extends over 17 amino acids. Trimming removed 3 bases from V and 1 base from J, with 18 bases in between. CDR1 LNHDA and CDR2 SQIVND come from the germline V gene (reference sequence). The CDR3 sequence is CASSIPSRSGENTEAFF. CDR3 nucleotide sequence: TGTGCCAGTAGTATCCCTTCTAGGAGTGGGGAGAACACTGAAGCTTTCTTT.

Ten or more counts support this clonotype. This sequence joins TRBV20-1 and TRBJ2-1; the match to TRBD1 covers 8 bases. V was pared by 0 bases and J by 4 bases, with 5 bases of the junction left unmatched. Germline V gene lookup returns CDR1 DFQATT and CDR2 SNEGSKA (reference sequence). The CDR3 totals 15 residues. The CDR3 region has the DNA TGCAGTGCTAGAGACCCGGGGACAGGTTACAATGAGCAGTTCTTC. This gives the protein CSARDPGTGYNEQFF.

This clonotype was seen a handful of times. The CDR3 protein is CASSKTGAREGPVSNEQFF. In DNA form, the CDR3 reads TGTGCCAGCAGTAAGACGGGGGCCCGGGAGGGCCCCGTTTCCAATGAGCAGTTCTTC. J is TRBJ2-1 and V is TRBV25-1; 8 bases align to TRBD2. The CDR3 sequence is 19 residues long. With 5 bases clipped from V and 6 bases from J, the junction kept 21 bases outside the gene matches. CDR1 and CDR2 from the germline V gene are MGHDK and SYGVNS.

By share of the sample, this clonotype is medium-sized. V and J are TRBV20-1 and TRBJ2-7; D not resolved. V dropped 3 bases and J dropped 0 bases, with 12 bases sitting between them. Looked up from germline, CDR1 is DFQATT and CDR2 is SNEGSKA (reference sequence). The CDR3 is 14 amino acids. CDR3 bases: TGCAGTGCTAGCTCTGGAGAGAGCTCCTACGAGCAGTACTTC. Encoded protein: CSASSGESSYEQYF.

This clonotype was found a few times. This chain connects TRBV11-2 to TRBJ2-1; TRBD2 agrees at 8 bases. Germline lookup yields CDR1 SGHAT and CDR2 FQNNGV. J lost 16 bases, V lost 3 bases, and 11 bases had no gene match. There are 13 residues in the CDR3. The CDR3 spells CASSFAGSGRDFF. The CDR3 bases are TGTGCCAGCAGCTTCGCGGGCAGCGGGAGAGACTTCTTC.

Many counts were recorded for this clonotype. This sequence joins TRBV12-3 or TRBV12-4 and TRBJ1-1, with D hard to call. V was clipped by 3 bases and J by 7 bases, with 9 bases between them. The CDR3 consists of 12 residues. CDR3 loop: CASSFTTIEAFF. The DNA for the CDR3 is TGTGCCAGCAGTTTCACGACAATTGAAGCTTTCTTT.

This clonotype was seen repeatedly, ten times or more. The V and J genes are TRBV2 and TRBJ2-3, with 8 bases matching TRBD2. The CDR3 is made up of 15 amino acids. V lost 7 bases, J lost 0 bases, and 6 bases stayed unmatched. From germline, CDR1 is SNHLY and CDR2 FYNNEI. CDR3 DNA sequence: TGTGCCAGCAACCCAACTAGCGGCAGCACAGATACGCAGTATTTT. It codes for CASNPTSGSTDTQYF. The full variable domain, with the rest looked up from reference TRBV2 and TRBJ2-3, is EPEVTQTPSHQVTQMGQEVILRCVPISNHLYFYWYRQILGQKVEFLVSFYNNEISEKSEIFDDQFSVERPDGSNFTLKIRSTKLEDSAMYFCASNPTSGSTDTQYFGPGTRLTVL.

The table lists this clonotype with a count of one. CDR3 sequence: CASSDPVPSGANVLTF. In DNA, the CDR3 is TGTGCCAGCAGTGATCCCGTACCCTCTGGGGCCAACGTCCTGACTTTC. V and J are TRBV2 and TRBJ2-6; D is unresolved. The ends were cut back, 3 bases at V and 0 bases at J, with 9 bases in the middle. The CDR3 is 16 residues long. Germline V lookup: CDR1 SNHLY, CDR2 FYNNEI.

This rearrangement joins TRBV7-6 to TRBJ1-1; D not certain. The CDR3 consists of 13 residues. Trimming cost V 7 bases and J 2 bases, with 11 bases left between them. Germline values: CDR1 SGHVS, CDR2 FNYEAQ. The CDR3 DNA is TGTGCCAGCAAGCTTACGGGAAACACTGAAGCTTTCTTT. Translation gives CASKLTGNTEAFF.